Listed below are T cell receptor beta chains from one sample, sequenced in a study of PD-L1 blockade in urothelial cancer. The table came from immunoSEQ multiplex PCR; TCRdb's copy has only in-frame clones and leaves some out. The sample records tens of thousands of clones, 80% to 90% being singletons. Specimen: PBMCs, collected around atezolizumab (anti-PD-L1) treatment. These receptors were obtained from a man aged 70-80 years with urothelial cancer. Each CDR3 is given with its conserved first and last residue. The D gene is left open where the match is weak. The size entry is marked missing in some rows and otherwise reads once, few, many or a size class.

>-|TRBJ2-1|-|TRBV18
TGTGCCAGCTCACCACTCAACTCTCGGAGGACCAATGAGCAGTTCTTC
CASSPLNSRRTNEQFF
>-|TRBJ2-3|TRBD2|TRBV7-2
TGTGCCAGCAGGCGGCTTGTCGGGGGGGGATCCGATACGCAGTATTTT
CASRRLVGGGSDTQYF
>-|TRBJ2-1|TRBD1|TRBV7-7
TGTGCCAGCAGCTTGGACAGGGGGAATGAGCAGTTCTTC
CASSLDRGNEQFF
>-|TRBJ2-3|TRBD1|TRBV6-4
TGTGCCAGCAGTCGGACAGGGGGCACAGATACGCAGTATTTT
CASSRTGGTDTQYF
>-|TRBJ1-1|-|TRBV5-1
TGCGCCAGCAGCTTGGGGGGGGATGGAACTGAAGCTTTCTTT
CASSLGGDGTEAFF
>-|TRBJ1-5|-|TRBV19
TGTGCCAGTACCTATAGGGAGGGACAGCCCCAGCATTTT
CASTYREGQPQHF
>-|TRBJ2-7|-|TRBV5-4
TGTGCCAGCAGCCCGGACACCTACCTCATGGAGCAGTACTTC
CASSPDTYLMEQYF
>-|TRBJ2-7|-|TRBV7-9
TGTGCCAGCAGCCCTCGGGTAGCGGCGAGCTCCTACGAGCAGTACTTC
CASSPRVAASSYEQYF
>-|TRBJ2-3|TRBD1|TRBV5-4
TGTGCCAGCAGCTTGAACAGGGGAACAGATACGCAGTATTTT
CASSLNRGTDTQYF
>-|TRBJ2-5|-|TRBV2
TGTGCCAGCAGAGTATCACGGCAAGAGACCCAGTACTTC
CASRVSRQETQYF
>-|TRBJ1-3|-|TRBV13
TGTGCCAGCAGCTTAGGGTTACAGGGTTCTGGAAACACCATATATTTT
CASSLGLQGSGNTIYF
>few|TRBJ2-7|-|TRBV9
TGTGCCAGCAGCTCCATGAGTGGCAGGGGGGCCTACGAGCAGTACTTC
CASSSMSGRGAYEQYF
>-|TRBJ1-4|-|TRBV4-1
TGCGCCAGCAGCCAAGATTTTGGGGGCGCGACTAATGAAAAACTGTTTTTT
CASSQDFGGATNEKLFF
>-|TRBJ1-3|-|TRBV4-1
TGCGCCAGCAGCCAAAGACAGGTCTCTGGAAACACCATATATTTT
CASSQRQVSGNTIYF
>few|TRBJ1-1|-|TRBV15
TGTGCCACCAGCAGGACAGTGAACACTGAAGCTTTCTTT
CATSRTVNTEAFF
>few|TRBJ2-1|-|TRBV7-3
TGTGCCAGCAGCTCTAGTTCAGCGGCTGTGACTAATGAGCAGTTCTTC
CASSSSSAAVTNEQFF
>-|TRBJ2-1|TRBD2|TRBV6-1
TGTGCCAGCAGTGGACTAGCGGAGCACAATGAGCAGTTCTTC
CASSGLAEHNEQFF
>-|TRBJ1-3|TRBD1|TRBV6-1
TGTGCCAGCAGTGTGGACAGGAGCTCTGGAAACACCATATATTTT
CASSVDRSSGNTIYF
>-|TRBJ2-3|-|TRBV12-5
TGTGCTAGTGGTCCGGGGGGCCGGTTGTATTTT
CASGPGGRLYF
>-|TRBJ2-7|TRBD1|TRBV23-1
TGCGCCAGCAGTGTCCCGGGACAGAGGTACGAGCAGTACTTC
CASSVPGQRYEQYF
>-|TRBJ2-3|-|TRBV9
TGTGCCAGCAGCTCAGGGACTGCCCCTAGCACAGATACGCAGTATTTT
CASSSGTAPSTDTQYF
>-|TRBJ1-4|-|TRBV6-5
TGTGCCAGCAGTTACTCAGGCGGGGTAAATGAAAAACTGTTTTTT
CASSYSGGVNEKLFF
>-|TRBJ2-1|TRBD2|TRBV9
TGTGCCAGCGGCCCCGGGGGGTACAATGAGCAGTTCTTC
CASGPGGYNEQFF
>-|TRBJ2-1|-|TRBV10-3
TGTGCCACCCTGGAGGAAAGCTCCTACAATGAGCAGTTCTTC
CATLEESSYNEQFF
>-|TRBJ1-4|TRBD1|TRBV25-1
TGTGCCAGCCTTAGGACAGGGGGTAATGAAAAACTGTTTTTT
CASLRTGGNEKLFF
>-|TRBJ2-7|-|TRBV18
TGTGCCAGCTCACCACCCGAGCGGAACACCTACGAGCAGTACTTC
CASSPPERNTYEQYF
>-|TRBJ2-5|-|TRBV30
TGTGCCTGGAGTGAGAGAAAAGAGACCCAGTACTTC
CAWSERKETQYF
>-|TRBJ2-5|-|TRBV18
TGTGCCAGCTCCCCTGGTGAGAGCCTCCGGACCCAGTACTTC
CASSPGESLRTQYF
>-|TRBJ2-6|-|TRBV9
TGTGCCAGCAGCGTATCTTTGGGCCGCCGATACTCTGGGGCCAACGTCCTGACTTTC
CASSVSLGRRYSGANVLTF
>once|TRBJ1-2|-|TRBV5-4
TGTGCCTATCTGGGGGCCGACCCTAACTATGGCTACACCTTC
CAYLGADPNYGYTF
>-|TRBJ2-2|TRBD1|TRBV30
TGTGCCAGGCCGGGACAGGCGAACACCGGGGAGCTGTTTTTT
CARPGQANTGELFF
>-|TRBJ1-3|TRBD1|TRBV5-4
TGTGCCAGCAGCTTGGGGAGTGGACAGGGGGACACCATATATTTT
CASSLGSGQGDTIYF
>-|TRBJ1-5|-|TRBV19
TGTGCCAGTAGAGCGACCGGTAGCAATCAGCCCCAGCATTTT
CASRATGSNQPQHF
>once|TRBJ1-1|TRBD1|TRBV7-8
TGTGCCAGCAGCTGGCGCCGGGACAGGACCCTAGAAGCTTTCTTT
CASSWRRDRTLEAFF
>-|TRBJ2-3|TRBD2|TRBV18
TGTGCCAGCTCACGTATTTCTAGCGGGGAAACAGATACGCAGTATTTT
CASSRISSGETDTQYF
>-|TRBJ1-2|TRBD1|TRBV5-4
TGTGCCAGCAGCTTGAACAGGGGCTATGGCTACACCTTC
CASSLNRGYGYTF
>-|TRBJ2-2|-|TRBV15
TGTGCCACCAGCAGAGAAGCGGTCCACGGGGAGCTGTTTTTT
CATSREAVHGELFF
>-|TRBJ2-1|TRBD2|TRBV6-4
TGTGCCAGCAGCCCAATAGCGGGAGGGGGCTACAATGAGCAGTTCTTC
CASSPIAGGGYNEQFF
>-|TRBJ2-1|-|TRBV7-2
TGTGCCAGCAGCTTACCCCGGACATCCGAGCAGTTCTTC
CASSLPRTSEQFF
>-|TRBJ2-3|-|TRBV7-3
TGTGCCAGCAGCTTAAGCTACACAGATACGCAGTATTTT
CASSLSYTDTQYF
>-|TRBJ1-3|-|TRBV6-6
TGTGCCAGCAGTTACTCGAGAGACTCTGGAAACACCATATATTTT
CASSYSRDSGNTIYF
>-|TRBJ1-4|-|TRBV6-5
TGTGCCAGCAGTCCTCTGCGGGGAAAACTGTTTTTT
CASSPLRGKLFF
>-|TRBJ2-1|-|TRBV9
TGTGCCAGCAGCGTAGCCCTAGGAGGCATTGGTGAGCAGTTCTTC
CASSVALGGIGEQFF
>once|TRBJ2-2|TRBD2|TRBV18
TGTGCCAGCTCACCCCTAGCGGGGTCGAACACCGGGGAGCTGTTTTTT
CASSPLAGSNTGELFF
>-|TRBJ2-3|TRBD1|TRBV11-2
TGTGCCAGCAGCTCATCAATTTCTAGGGGGCACACAGATACGCAGTATTTT
CASSSSISRGHTDTQYF
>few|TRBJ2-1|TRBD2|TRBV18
TGTGCCAGCTCACCCCGAGCGGGGGCCGGGGTAGATGAGCAGTTCTTC
CASSPRAGAGVDEQFF
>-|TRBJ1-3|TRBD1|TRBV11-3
TGTGCCAGCAGCCCCCGGACAGGGCCGGACACCATATATTTT
CASSPRTGPDTIYF
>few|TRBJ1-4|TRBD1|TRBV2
TGTGCCAGTAGGACAGGGGAGCTTGAAAAACTGTTTTTT
CASRTGELEKLFF